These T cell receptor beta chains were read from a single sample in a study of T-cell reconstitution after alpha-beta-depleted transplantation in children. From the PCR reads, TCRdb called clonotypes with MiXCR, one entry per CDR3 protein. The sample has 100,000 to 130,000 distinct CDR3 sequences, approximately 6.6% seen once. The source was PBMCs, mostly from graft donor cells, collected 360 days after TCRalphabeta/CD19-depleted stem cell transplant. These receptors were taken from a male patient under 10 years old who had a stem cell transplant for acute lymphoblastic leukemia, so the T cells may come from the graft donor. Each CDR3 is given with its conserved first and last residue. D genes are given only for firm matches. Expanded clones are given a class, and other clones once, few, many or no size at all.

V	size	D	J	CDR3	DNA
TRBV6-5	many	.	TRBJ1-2	CASSFSDRANYGYTF	TGTGCCAGCAGTTTCTCGGACAGAGCTAACTATGGCTACACCTTC
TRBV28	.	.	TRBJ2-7	CASSREVSTFYEQYF	TGTGCCAGCTCGCGAGAGGTCTCGACCTTCTACGAGCAGTACTTC
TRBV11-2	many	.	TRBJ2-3	CASSLVLATDTQYF	TGTGCCAGCAGCTTAGTCCTAGCGACAGATACGCAGTATTTT
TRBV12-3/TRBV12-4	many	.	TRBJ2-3	CASSLGAPDTQYF	TGTGCCAGCAGCTTAGGGGCGCCAGATACGCAGTATTTT
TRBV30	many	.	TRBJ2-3	CAWSIGADTQYF	TGTGCCTGGAGTATCGGAGCAGATACGCAGTATTTT
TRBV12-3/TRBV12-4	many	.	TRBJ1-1	CASSWPNTEAFF	TGTGCCAGCAGCTGGCCGAACACTGAAGCTTTCTTT
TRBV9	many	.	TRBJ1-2	CASSANGPLDGYTF	TGTGCCAGCAGCGCAAATGGGCCCCTTGACGGCTACACCTTC
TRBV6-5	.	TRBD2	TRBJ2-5	CASSYASGHRETQYF	TGTGCCAGCAGTTACGCTAGCGGTCACAGGGAGACCCAGTACTTC
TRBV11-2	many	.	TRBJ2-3	CASSLDSEGDTQYF	TGTGCCAGCAGCTTAGATAGTGAGGGAGATACGCAGTATTTT
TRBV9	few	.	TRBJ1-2	CASSVAGRYPHGYTF	TGTGCCAGCAGCGTAGCAGGTCGATACCCTCATGGCTACACCTTC
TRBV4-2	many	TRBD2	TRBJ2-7	CASSWGRLAGAYEQYF	TGTGCCAGCAGCTGGGGTCGACTAGCCGGGGCCTACGAGCAGTACTTC
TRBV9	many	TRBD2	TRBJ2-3	CASSPRLAGPDTQYF	TGTGCCAGCAGCCCTCGCTTAGCGGGGCCAGATACGCAGTATTTT
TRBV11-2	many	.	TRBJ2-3	CASSRQAFTDTQYF	TGTGCCAGCAGTCGGCAGGCCTTCACAGATACGCAGTATTTT
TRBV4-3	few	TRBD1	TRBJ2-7	CASSQSPGTGNHEQYF	TGCGCCAGCAGCCAATCGCCCGGGACAGGGAATCACGAGCAGTACTTC
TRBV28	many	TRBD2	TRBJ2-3	CASSLHRRLAGGGGDTQYF	TGTGCCAGCAGTCTACACCGGCGACTAGCGGGAGGAGGGGGGGATACGCAGTATTTT
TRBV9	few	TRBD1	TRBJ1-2	CASSVVRGQGDGYTF	TGTGCCAGCAGCGTAGTTAGAGGACAGGGCGATGGCTACACCTTC
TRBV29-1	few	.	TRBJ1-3	CSVESRGNAGNTIYF	TGCAGCGTTGAGTCTCGGGGAAACGCTGGAAACACCATATATTTT
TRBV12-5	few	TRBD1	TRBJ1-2	CASGFSGTGNSGGYTF	TGTGCTAGTGGTTTCTCCGGGACAGGGAACTCGGGAGGCTACACCTTC
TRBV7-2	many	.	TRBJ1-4	CASSLGGATPATNEKLFF	TGTGCCAGCAGTCTAGGAGGGGCGACTCCTGCAACTAATGAAAAACTGTTTTTT
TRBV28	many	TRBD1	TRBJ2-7	CASSGRDRGYEQYF	TGTGCCAGCAGTGGCCGGGACAGGGGATACGAGCAGTACTTC
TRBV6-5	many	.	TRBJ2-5	CASNSRRWQETQYF	TGTGCCAGCAATTCCCGACGGTGGCAAGAGACCCAGTACTTC
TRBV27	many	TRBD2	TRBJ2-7	CASSLTSGRKYEQYF	TGTGCCAGCAGTCTCACTAGCGGGAGGAAGTACGAGCAGTACTTC
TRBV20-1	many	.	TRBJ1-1	CSARKRGMNTEAFF	TGCAGTGCTAGAAAGCGGGGTATGAACACTGAAGCTTTCTTT
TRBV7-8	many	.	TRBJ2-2	CASSLQTGELFF	TGTGCCAGCAGCTTGCAGACCGGGGAGCTGTTTTTT
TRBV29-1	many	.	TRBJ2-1	CSVENPVSIDYNEQFF	TGCAGCGTTGAAAATCCGGTTAGTATTGACTACAATGAGCAGTTCTTC
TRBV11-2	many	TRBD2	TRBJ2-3	CASSLVSKIAGATDTQYF	TGTGCCAGCAGCTTAGTCTCCAAAATAGCGGGGGCAACAGATACGCAGTATTTT
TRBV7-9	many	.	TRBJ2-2	CASSLEGSAGELFF	TGTGCCAGCAGCTTAGAAGGTTCAGCCGGGGAGCTGTTTTTT
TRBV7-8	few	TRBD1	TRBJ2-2	CASSSWTGGTGELFF	TGTGCCAGCAGCTCCTGGACAGGGGGAACCGGGGAGCTGTTTTTT
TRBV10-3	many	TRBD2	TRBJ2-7	CAMRTSGRGEQYF	TGTGCCATGCGGACTAGCGGGAGAGGGGAGCAGTACTTC
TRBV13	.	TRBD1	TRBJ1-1	CASSRTGGGGEAFF	TGTGCCAGCAGCAGGACAGGGGGGGGTGGCGAAGCTTTCTTT
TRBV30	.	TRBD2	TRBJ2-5	CAWGAGGPLETQYF	TGTGCCTGGGGAGCGGGGGGGCCACTAGAGACCCAGTACTTC
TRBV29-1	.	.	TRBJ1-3	CSVEGDRSSGNTIYF	TGCAGCGTTGAAGGCGACCGGAGCTCTGGAAACACCATATATTTT
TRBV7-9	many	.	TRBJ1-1	CASSRTGSEAFF	TGTGCCAGCAGCCGGACGGGGTCTGAAGCTTTCTTT
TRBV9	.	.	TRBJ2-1	CASSGSHGGPGSYNEQFF	TGTGCCAGCAGCGGATCCCATGGGGGCCCAGGCTCCTACAATGAGCAGTTCTTC
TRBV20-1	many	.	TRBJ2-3	CSAREQRFSTDTQYF	TGCAGTGCTAGAGAGCAGCGGTTTAGCACAGATACGCAGTATTTT
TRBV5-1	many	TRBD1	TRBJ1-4	CASSWTGAGEKLFF	TGCGCCAGCAGCTGGACAGGGGCGGGTGAAAAACTGTTTTTT
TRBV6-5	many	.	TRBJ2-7	CASSYSKGEISYEQYF	TGTGCCAGCAGTTACTCGAAGGGGGAAATCTCCTACGAGCAGTACTTC
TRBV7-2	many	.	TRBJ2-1	CASSGDSSSYNEQFF	TGTGCCAGCAGCGGAGACTCGAGCTCCTACAATGAGCAGTTCTTC
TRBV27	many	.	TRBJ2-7	CASSLSQASYEQYF	TGTGCCAGCAGTTTAAGCCAGGCTAGCTACGAGCAGTACTTC
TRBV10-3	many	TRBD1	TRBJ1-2	CAIEEGARGYTF	TGTGCCATCGAGGAGGGGGCGCGGGGCTACACCTTC
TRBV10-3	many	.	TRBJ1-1	CAISEPLLNTEAFF	TGTGCCATCAGTGAGCCTCTATTGAACACTGAAGCTTTCTTT
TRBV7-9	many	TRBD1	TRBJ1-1	CASSPTGTGGHTEAFF	TGTGCCAGCAGCCCCACAGGGACAGGGGGCCACACTGAAGCTTTCTTT
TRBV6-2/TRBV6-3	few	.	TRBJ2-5	CASSSRSRETQYF	TGTGCCAGCAGTTCTCGAAGCCGTGAGACCCAGTACTTC
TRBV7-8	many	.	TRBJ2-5	CASSLVGGKRQETQYF	TGTGCCAGCAGCTTAGTAGGGGGGAAGAGGCAAGAGACCCAGTACTTC
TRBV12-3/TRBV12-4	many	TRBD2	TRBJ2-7	CASSLRSGGVYEQYF	TGTGCCAGCAGTTTAAGGAGCGGGGGGGTCTACGAGCAGTACTTC
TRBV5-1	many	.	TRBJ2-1	CASSSLPNNEQFF	TGCGCCAGCAGCTCGCTCCCTAACAATGAGCAGTTCTTC
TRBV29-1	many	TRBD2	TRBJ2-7	CSVEDGLAGTDSYEQYF	TGCAGCGTTGAAGACGGACTAGCGGGAACGGATTCCTACGAGCAGTACTTC
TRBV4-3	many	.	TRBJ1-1	CASSQDRGPNTEAFF	TGCGCCAGCAGCCAAGATCGGGGGCCCAACACTGAAGCTTTCTTT
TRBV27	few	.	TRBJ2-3	CASSFIGDTQYF	TGTGCCAGCAGTTTCATAGGAGATACGCAGTATTTT
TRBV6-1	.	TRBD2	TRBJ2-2	CASAGSETSGGDRAGELFF	TGTGCCAGTGCTGGTTCAGAAACTAGCGGGGGGGACCGCGCCGGGGAGCTGTTTTTT
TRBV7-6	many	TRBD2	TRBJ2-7	CASSFSGHEQYF	TGTGCCAGCAGCTTTAGCGGGCACGAGCAGTACTTC
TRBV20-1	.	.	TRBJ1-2	CSARDRTGKGPGYTF	TGCAGTGCTAGAGACCGAACAGGGAAGGGGCCTGGCTACACCTTC
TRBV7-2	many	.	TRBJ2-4	CASSPRGLAKNIQYF	TGTGCCAGCAGCCCGCGGGGGCTAGCCAAAAACATTCAGTACTTC
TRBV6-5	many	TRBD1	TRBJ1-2	CASSPDRVYGYTF	TGTGCCAGCAGCCCGGACAGGGTCTATGGCTACACCTTC
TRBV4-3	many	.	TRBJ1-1	CASSQVGTEAFF	TGCGCCAGCAGCCAAGTTGGTACTGAAGCTTTCTTT
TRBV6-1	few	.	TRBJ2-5	CASSEFGPLGGTQYF	TGTGCCAGCAGTGAATTTGGTCCCTTGGGGGGGACCCAGTACTTC
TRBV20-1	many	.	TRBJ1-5	CSASAGANQPQHF	TGCAGTGCTAGTGCAGGGGCCAATCAGCCCCAGCATTTT
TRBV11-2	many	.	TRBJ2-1	CASSTRLLYNEQFF	TGTGCCAGCAGCACTCGACTCTTGTACAATGAGCAGTTCTTC
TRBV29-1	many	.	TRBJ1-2	CSSDLSDAYGYTF	TGCAGCTCTGATCTCTCGGACGCCTATGGCTACACCTTC
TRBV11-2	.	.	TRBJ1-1	CASSLRGGMNTEAFF	TGTGCCAGCAGCCTCCGAGGGGGAATGAACACTGAAGCTTTCTTT